These 16 T cell receptor beta chains share one sample of origin, sequenced in a study of T cell responses to AZD1222 COVID-19 vaccine. Method: immunoSEQ multiplex PCR; TCRdb's copy keeps in-frame clones and lacks some. The data contain around 30,000 clones, about nine tenths of them singletons. Sequencing used peripheral blood, obtained on day 0 of AZD1222 vaccination. The receptors derive from an adult in good health.

The chain employs TRBV27 and TRBJ2-3; D is tentatively TRBD1 or TRBD2 (5 bases each). CDR1 and CDR2 (germline): MNHEY, SMNVEV (reference sequence). CDR3 length: 13 amino acids. V lost 6 bases to trimming and J lost 4 bases, with 11 bases between them. In DNA, the CDR3 is TGTGCCAGCAGGCCCCTGGGGGCAGATACGCAGTATTTT. It specifies CASRPLGADTQYF.

This chain joins TRBV4-3 and TRBJ2-7; a weak D match, TRBD1 (5 bases). V was trimmed by 0 bases and J by 6 bases, leaving 12 bases between them. The length of the CDR3 is 14 residues. From germline, CDR1 is LGHNA and CDR2 YSLEER. CDR3 amino acids: CASSQDVKGLEQYF. In DNA, the CDR3 is TGCGCCAGCAGCCAAGATGTAAAGGGGCTCGAGCAGTACTTC.

The gene calls are TRBV6-2 or TRBV6-3 and TRBJ2-5; D possibly uses TRBD1 or TRBD2 (5 bases each). This CDR3 is built from 17 residues. Germline loops: CDR1 MNHEY, CDR2 SVGEGT. Deletions cut 0 bases from V and 0 bases from J, with 14 bases between. The CDR3 coding sequence is TGTGCCAGCAGTTACTCCCCACGGGACGAGTACCAAGAGACCCAGTACTTC. Encoded protein: CASSYSPRDEYQETQYF.

V usage is TRBV5-5 and J usage is TRBJ1-5, with TRBD1 as a possible D gene (6 bases). The V gene's germline CDR1 is SGHKS and CDR2 YYEKEE (reference sequence). The CDR3 is made up of 14 amino acids. V was clipped by 4 bases and J by 3 bases, with 11 bases between them. The CDR3 DNA follows: TGTGCCAGCAGCCCGACAGGAAACAATCAGCCCCAGCATTTT. This gives the protein CASSPTGNNQPQHF.

CDR3 nucleotide sequence: TGTGCCAGCTCACCCACGGGTGGCGACGGTGGCTACACCTTC. Translating gives CASSPTGGDGGYTF. The V and J genes are TRBV18 and TRBJ1-2; D ambiguous. The CDR3 is 14 residues long. Germline V CDR1 and CDR2: KGHSH, LQKENI. Trimming cost V 3 bases and J 7 bases, with 15 bases left between them.

The chain joins TRBV6-5 to TRBJ1-4; 7 positions match TRBD1. The CDR3 length is 13 residues. CDR1 and CDR2 from the germline V gene are MNHEY and SVGAGI. Trimming took 5 bases from V and 8 from J; bases not matched to a gene: 5. The chain's CDR3 is CASSQGEREKLFF. CDR3 nucleotides: TGTGCCAGCAGTCAGGGGGAAAGAGAAAAACTGTTTTTT.

The chain employs TRBV1 and TRBJ1-1. TRBV1 is flagged as a pseudogene. The CDR3 is 14 amino acids. The CDR3 is CTSSLGGWNTEAFF. CDR3 nucleotide sequence: TGCACCAGCTCTCTTGGCGGGTGGAACACTGAAGCTTTCTTT.

The chain is built from TRBV30 and TRBJ2-1; D is ambiguous. The CDR3 sequence is 14 residues long. With 4 bases removed from V and 8 bases from J, the gap between germline ends came to 18 bases. Germline CDR1 and CDR2: GTSNPN and SVGIG (reference sequence). Written as DNA, the CDR3 is TGTGCCTGGATAATCCGGACGGGTACTGATGAGCAGTTCTTC. Translating it yields CAWIIRTGTDEQFF.

This chain links TRBV23-1 with TRBJ1-2, with 7 bases fitting TRBD1. TRBV23-1 is identified as an open reading frame with a role that is uncertain. This CDR3 comprises 16 residues. The junction had 9 bases not matched to a gene; V was cut back by 3 bases and J by 2 bases. In nucleotides, the CDR3 is TGCGCCAGCAGTCAGGCTCGTCAGGGGGGGAACTATGGCTACACCTTC. Translated: CASSQARQGGNYGYTF.

This sequence joins TRBV30 and TRBJ2-1; TRBD1 matches 9 bases. The CDR3 sequence is 14 residues long. V lost 0 bases to trimming and J lost 9 bases; unmatched junction nucleotides: 6. Germline V gene data show CDR1 as GTSNPN and CDR2 as SVGIG (reference sequence). Here the CDR3 reads CAWSVETGGAEQFF. The CDR3 region has the DNA TGTGCCTGGAGTGTGGAGACAGGGGGAGCTGAGCAGTTCTTC.

J is TRBJ2-5 and V is TRBV19, with 7 nucleotides matching TRBD2. Trimming removed 10 bases from V and 4 bases from J; junction bases left unmatched: 9. CDR3 length: 13 residues. Germline V gene lookup returns CDR1 LNHDA and CDR2 SQIVND (reference sequence). CDR3 residues: CATHGGGRETQYF. The CDR3 DNA follows: TGTGCCACCCATGGGGGGGGTCGAGAGACCCAGTACTTC.

The V and J genes are TRBV5-6 and TRBJ1-1, with 7 positions matching TRBD1. The CDR3 is 12 amino acids. V lost 0 bases and J lost 8; bases outside the gene matches: 1. The germline gives CDR1 SGHDT, CDR2 YYEEEE. CDR3 amino acids: CASSLADREAFF. The CDR3 nucleotides read TGTGCCAGCAGCTTGGCGGACAGGGAAGCTTTCTTT.

The chain recombines TRBV3-1 (or the pseudogene TRBV3-2) with TRBJ1-2; D uncertain. The germline CDR1 and CDR2 sequences are LGHDT and YNNKEL (reference sequence). CDR3 size: 14 residues. Deletions cut 1 base from V and 4 bases from J, with 10 bases between. Here the CDR3 DNA reads TGTGCCAGCAGCCAAGGAGAAGGTGTCTATGGCTACACCTTC. Protein sequence: CASSQGEGVYGYTF.

The rearrangement links TRBV14 to TRBJ2-1, with D tentatively TRBD2 (5 bases). Germline lookup yields CDR1 SGHDN and CDR2 FVKESK. Trimming removed 4 bases at V and 1 base at J, with 14 bases between. The CDR3 covers 16 residues. CDR3 in amino acids: CASSPAGWFSYNEQFF. The CDR3 DNA sequence: TGTGCCAGCAGCCCCGCGGGCTGGTTTTCCTACAATGAGCAGTTCTTC.

The rearrangement links TRBV12-3 or TRBV12-4 to TRBJ1-1; maybe TRBD1 (5 bases). This CDR3 is built from 13 residues. V was trimmed by 5 bases and J by 8 bases, leaving 15 bases between them. The CDR3 nucleotides read TGTGCCAGCAGTCCTAGTTACCGGGACGAAGCTTTCTTT. Amino acid sequence: CASSPSYRDEAFF.

CDR3 in DNA: TGTGCCAGCTCACCGACCAGGGGGAACACTGAAGCTTTCTTT. This encodes CASSPTRGNTEAFF. The rearrangement uses TRBV18 and TRBJ1-1; D may be TRBD1 (6 bases). Trimming took 3 bases from V and 1 from J, leaving 9 bases between them. Germline values: CDR1 KGHSH, CDR2 LQKENI. This CDR3 is built from 14 residues.